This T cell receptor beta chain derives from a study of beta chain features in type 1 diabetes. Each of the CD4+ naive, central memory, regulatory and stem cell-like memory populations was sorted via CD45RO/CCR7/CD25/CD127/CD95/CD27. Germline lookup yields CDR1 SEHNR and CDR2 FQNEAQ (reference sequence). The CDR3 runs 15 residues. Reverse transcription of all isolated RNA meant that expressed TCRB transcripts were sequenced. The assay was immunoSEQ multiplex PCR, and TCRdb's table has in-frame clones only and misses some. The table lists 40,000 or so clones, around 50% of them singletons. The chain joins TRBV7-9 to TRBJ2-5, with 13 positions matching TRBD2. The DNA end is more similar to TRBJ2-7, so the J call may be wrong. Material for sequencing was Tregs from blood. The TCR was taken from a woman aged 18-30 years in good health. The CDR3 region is CASSRGTSGNYEQYF. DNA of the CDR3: TGTGCCAGCAGCCGAGGGACTAGCGGGAACTACGAGCAGTACTTC.